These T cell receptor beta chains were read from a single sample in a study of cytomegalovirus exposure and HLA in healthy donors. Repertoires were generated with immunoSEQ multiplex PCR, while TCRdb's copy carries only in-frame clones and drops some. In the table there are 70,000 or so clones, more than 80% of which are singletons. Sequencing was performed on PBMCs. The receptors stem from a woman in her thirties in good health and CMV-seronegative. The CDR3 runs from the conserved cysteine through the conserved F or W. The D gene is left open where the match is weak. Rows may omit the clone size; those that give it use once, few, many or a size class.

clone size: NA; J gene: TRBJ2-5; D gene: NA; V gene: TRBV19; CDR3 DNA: TGTGCCAGTCGATGGCAGGACAGCGAGGAGACCCAGTACTTC; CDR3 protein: CASRWQDSEETQYF
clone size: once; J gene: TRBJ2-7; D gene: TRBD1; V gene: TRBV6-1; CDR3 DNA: TGTGCCAGCGTCCGGGACAGGGGCCACGAGCAGTACTTC; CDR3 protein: CASVRDRGHEQYF
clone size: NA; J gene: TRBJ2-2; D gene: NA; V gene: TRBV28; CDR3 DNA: TGTGCCAGCAGTTTATTCCGAGGGCCCACCGGGGAGCTGTTTTTT; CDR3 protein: CASSLFRGPTGELFF
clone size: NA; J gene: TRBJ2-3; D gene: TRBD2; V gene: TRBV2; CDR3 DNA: TGTGCCAGCAGGGTACTAGCGGGAGTGGTAGATACGCAGTATTTT; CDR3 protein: CASRVLAGVVDTQYF
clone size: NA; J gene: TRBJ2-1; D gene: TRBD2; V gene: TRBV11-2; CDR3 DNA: TGTGCCAGCAGCATTACTACCGGGACTACAATCCTAGACAATGAGCAGTTCTTC; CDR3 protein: CASSITTGTTILDNEQFF
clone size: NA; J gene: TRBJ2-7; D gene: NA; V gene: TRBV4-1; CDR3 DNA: TGCGCCAGCAGCCACCAAGATCTCGTCCAGGGTGGGCACGAGCAGTACTTC; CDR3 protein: CASSHQDLVQGGHEQYF
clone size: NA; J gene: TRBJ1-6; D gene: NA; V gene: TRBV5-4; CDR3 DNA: TGTGCCAGCAGCTTGGGGGGCCCAGGGCAAGATTCACCCCTCCACTTT; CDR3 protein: CASSLGGPGQDSPLHF
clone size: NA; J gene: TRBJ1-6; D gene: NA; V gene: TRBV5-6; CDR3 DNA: TGTGCCAGCAGCGCTTCCGAGGGCTACTATAATTCACCCCTCCACTTT; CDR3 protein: CASSASEGYYNSPLHF
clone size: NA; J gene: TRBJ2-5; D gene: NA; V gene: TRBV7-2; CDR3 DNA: TGTGCCAGCAGCCCCTCCCGGTCTGTTCGAGGAGAGACCCAGTACTTC; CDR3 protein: CASSPSRSVRGETQYF
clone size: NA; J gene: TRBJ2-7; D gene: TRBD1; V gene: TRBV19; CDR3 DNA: TGTGCCAGTAGTACAGACAGGGGCCAGCGCTACGAGCAGTACTTC; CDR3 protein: CASSTDRGQRYEQYF